A single sample is the source of the 26 T cell receptor beta chains below, sequenced in a study of cytomegalovirus exposure and HLA in healthy donors. The PCR used 60 Vbeta and 13 Jbeta primers. Assay: immunoSEQ multiplex PCR; the TCRdb copy retains only in-frame clones and omits some. The table includes about 170,000 clones, roughly 80% detected once. The specimen was PBMCs. These receptors originate from a woman aged 45-59 years in good health and CMV-seropositive.

This chain uses TRBV5-1 with TRBJ1-1; 7 bases map to TRBD1. There are 12 residues in the CDR3. Germline V gene data show CDR1 as SGHRS and CDR2 as YFSETQ. V lost 4 bases and J lost 8; bases outside the gene matches: 5. The CDR3 DNA is TGCGCCAGCAGCAGGGGGCTTGGGGAAGCTTTCTTT. Protein sequence: CASSRGLGEAFF.

The chain combines TRBV5-1 with TRBJ1-6; no clear D gene. Per the germline V gene, CDR1 is SGHRS and CDR2 is YFSETQ. CDR3 length equals 14 residues. Trimming removed 3 bases at V and 0 bases at J, with 4 bases between. The CDR3 DNA sequence: TGCGCCAGCAGCTGGAGCTCCTATAATTCACCCCTCCACTTT. It specifies CASSWSSYNSPLHF.

The CDR3 region has the DNA TGTGCCATCAGGACTAGCGGGGGGGCCAGAGAGCAGTTCTTC. Amino acid sequence: CAIRTSGGAREQFF. The J gene is TRBJ2-1, the V gene TRBV10-3, with 14 bases fitting TRBD2. Germline CDR1 is ENHRY and CDR2 is SYGVKD. The V and J ends lost 6 bases and 10 bases, in that order; junction bases with no gene match: 5. The CDR3 totals 14 residues.

This clone was seen a handful of times. The CDR3 coding sequence is TGTGCCAGCAGTGAATTCGCAGGCTACGACGAGCAGTACTTC. This encodes CASSEFAGYDEQYF. The V gene is TRBV6-5, the J gene TRBJ2-7; D remains unclear. Trimming stripped 5 bases from V and 5 bases from J, with 16 bases between. CDR1 and CDR2 from the germline V gene are MNHEY and SVGAGI. The CDR3 sequence is 14 residues long.

This chain joins TRBV9 and TRBJ2-2; 10 bases are shared with TRBD2. This CDR3 is 20 amino acids long. With 0 bases clipped from V and 2 bases from J, the junction kept 13 bases outside the gene matches. CDR1 is SGDLS, CDR2 YYNGEE, per germline. CDR3: CASSVGLAGAQYLNTGELFF. DNA of the CDR3: TGTGCCAGCAGCGTAGGGCTAGCGGGGGCCCAATACTTAAACACCGGGGAGCTGTTTTTT.

The rearrangement links TRBV5-4 to TRBJ1-6; D perhaps matches TRBD1 (5 bases). Germline CDR1 reads SGHNT; CDR2 reads YYREEE (reference sequence). CDR3 length: 15 residues. The V and J ends lost 3 bases and 3 bases respectively, with 10 bases between them. Here the CDR3 DNA reads TGTGCCAGCAGCTCCGGGACTTTCTATAATTCACCCCTCCACTTT. Translated, it gives CASSSGTFYNSPLHF.

This rearrangement joins TRBV30 to TRBJ2-3; 9 positions agree with TRBD2. Losses at the gene ends were 4 bases for V and 11 bases for J; bases not matched to a gene: 4. The CDR3 sequence is 11 residues long. From germline, CDR1 is GTSNPN and CDR2 SVGIG (reference sequence). The CDR3 loop reads CAWKSGGRQYF. CDR3 nucleotide sequence: TGTGCCTGGAAGAGCGGGGGGCGGCAGTATTTT. The full variable domain, with the rest looked up from reference TRBV30 and TRBJ2-3, is SQTIHQWPATLVQPVGSPLSLECTVEGTSNPNLYWYRQAAGRGLQLLFYSVGIGQISSEVPQNLSASRPQDRQFILSSKKLLLSDSGFYLCAWKSGGRQYFGPGTRLTVL.

This clone was counted a few times. The chain joins TRBV28 to TRBJ2-3, with 9 nucleotides matching TRBD1. Trimming took 8 bases from V and 5 from J; bases not matched to a gene: 5. This CDR3 has 13 amino acids. From germline, CDR1 is MDHEN and CDR2 SYDVKM. The CDR3: CASQDRGGDTQYF. The CDR3 DNA reads as TGTGCCAGCCAAGACAGGGGGGGAGATACGCAGTATTTT.

The rearrangement joins TRBV15 to TRBJ1-5, with 7 bases identical to TRBD1. CDR1 LNHNV and CDR2 YYDKDF come from the germline V gene (reference sequence). V shed 1 base, J shed 7 bases, and the junction held 10 bases outside the gene matches. The CDR3 is 16 residues long. The CDR3 is CATSRATTGLGQPQHF. Here the CDR3 DNA reads TGTGCCACCAGCAGAGCAACGACAGGGCTCGGGCAGCCCCAGCATTTT.

This rearrangement joins TRBV4-2 to TRBJ1-2, with TRBD1 identical over 9 bases. With V trimmed by 0 bases and J by 6 bases, 11 bases remained unmatched. Germline V gives CDR1 LGHNA, CDR2 YNFKEQ. The CDR3 covers 17 residues. CDR3 sequence: CASSQDSGTGRLNGYTF. Here the CDR3 DNA reads TGTGCCAGCAGCCAAGATTCGGGGACAGGGCGCCTCAATGGCTACACCTTC.

The V call is TRBV21-1, the J call TRBJ1-2; TRBD1 was called by the table and not checked on the DNA. TRBV21-1 is a listed pseudogene. This CDR3 has 14 amino acids. In nucleotides, the CDR3 is TGTGCCAGCAGCAAAATAGGCAGGCCTTATGGCTACACCTTC. It codes for CASSKIGRPYGYTF.

The J gene is TRBJ2-1, the V gene TRBV27, with TRBD1 identical over 7 bases. The CDR3 covers 13 residues. Trimming removed 6 bases from V and 6 bases from J; junction bases left unmatched: 5. CDR1 is MNHEY, CDR2 SMNVEV, per germline (reference sequence). The CDR3: CASRDRRLNEQFF. CDR3 bases: TGTGCCAGCAGGGACAGGCGCCTCAATGAGCAGTTCTTC.

The rearrangement joins TRBV27 to TRBJ1-1; 8 bases fit TRBD1. Germline values: CDR1 MNHEY, CDR2 SMNVEV (reference sequence). The CDR3 totals 15 residues. V gave up 5 bases and J gave up 4 bases; unmatched junction bases: 9. CDR3 loop: CASSPRQGFPTEAFF. The CDR3 region has the DNA TGTGCCAGCAGTCCCCGACAGGGGTTTCCCACTGAAGCTTTCTTT.

The chain has TRBV6-5 and TRBJ2-7; 8 nucleotides match TRBD1. There are 14 residues in the CDR3. The V and J ends lost 4 bases and 2 bases, in that order; junction bases with no gene match: 4. Germline CDR1 and CDR2: MNHEY and SVGAGI. CDR3 sequence reads: CASSSQGAPYEQYF. The CDR3 bases are TGTGCCAGCAGTTCGCAGGGGGCTCCCTACGAGCAGTACTTC.

The chain employs TRBV4-1 and TRBJ2-4; tentative D call: TRBD2 (5 bases). Germline-derived CDR1 and CDR2 are MGHRA and YSYEKL. Trimming shortened V by 4 bases and J by 12 bases, and 13 bases separated the two germline ends. CDR3 length: 12 residues. In DNA form, the CDR3 reads TGCGCCAGCAGCCCCGAGGGTGGGCCTCAGTACTTC. Translated, it gives CASSPEGGPQYF.

The chain carries TRBV4-1 and TRBJ2-1, with 10 nucleotides matching TRBD2. Germline V gene lookup returns CDR1 MGHRA and CDR2 YSYEKL. J was trimmed by 3 bases and V by 1 base; bases with no gene match: 3. The CDR3 is 16 amino acids. The CDR3 is CASSQAPSGGYNEQFF. CDR3 bases: TGCGCCAGCAGCCAAGCGCCTAGCGGGGGCTACAATGAGCAGTTCTTC.

The count of this clone is one. The sample holds other DNA sequences that translate to the same CDR3. The V gene is TRBV9, the J gene TRBJ2-3; the match to TRBD2 covers 7 bases. The CDR3 has 14 residues. CDR1 is SGDLS and CDR2 is YYNGEE in the germline V gene. The junction had 2 bases not matched to a gene; V was cut back by 3 bases and J by 1 base. CDR3 nucleotide sequence: TGTGCCAGCAGCGGGAGCGGGGGCACAGATACGCAGTATTTT. Translated, it gives CASSGSGGTDTQYF.

This chain links TRBV4-1 with TRBJ1-6; 10 bases agree with TRBD1. With V trimmed by 4 bases and J by 6 bases, 12 bases remained unmatched. The CDR3 loop spans 18 amino acids. In germline, CDR1 is MGHRA, CDR2 YSYEKL. The CDR3 coding sequence is TGCGCCAGCAGCCCTCAGTGGACAGGGGGGACAACTAATTCACCCCTCCACTTT. Amino acid sequence: CASSPQWTGGTTNSPLHF.

CDR3 in DNA: TGTGCCAGTAGTGCGGGACAGGGGGCCGGGGAGACCCAGTACTTC. It translates to CASSAGQGAGETQYF. V is TRBV19 and J is TRBJ2-5; 12 bases match TRBD1. Unmatched junction bases numbered 6, after V lost 5 bases and J lost 5 bases. Germline lookup yields CDR1 LNHDA and CDR2 SQIVND (reference sequence). This CDR3 comprises 15 residues. Using reference TRBV19 and TRBJ2-5 for the parts outside the CDR3, the full variable domain is DGGITQSPKYLFRKEGQNVTLSCEQNLNHDAMYWYRQDPGQGLRLIYYSQIVNDFQKGDIAEGYSVSREKKESFPLTVTSAQKNPTAFYLCASSAGQGAGETQYFGPGTRLLVL.

This clone appeared a few times. The rearrangement links TRBV19 to TRBJ1-2; TRBD1 agrees at 8 bases. The CDR3 is 13 residues long. V was pared by 3 bases and J by 6 bases, with 3 bases of the junction left unmatched. Per germline, CDR1 LNHDA and CDR2 SQIVND (reference sequence). CDR3 in DNA: TGTGCCAGTAGTATTAACAGGGGGGATGGCTACACCTTC. Its protein product is CASSINRGDGYTF. Full variable domain (outside the CDR3, taken from reference TRBV19 and TRBJ1-2): DGGITQSPKYLFRKEGQNVTLSCEQNLNHDAMYWYRQDPGQGLRLIYYSQIVNDFQKGDIAEGYSVSREKKESFPLTVTSAQKNPTAFYLCASSINRGDGYTFGSGTRLTVV.

This chain uses TRBV6-1 with TRBJ2-3; maybe TRBD2 (6 bases). With 3 bases removed from V and 2 bases from J, the gap between germline ends came to 12 bases. This CDR3 contains 15 residues. Germline CDR1 reads MNHNS; CDR2 reads SASEGT. The CDR3 sequence: CASSDGTLITDTQYF. The CDR3 DNA follows: TGTGCCAGCAGTGACGGGACTCTTATCACAGATACGCAGTATTTT.

In DNA, the CDR3 is TGTGCCAGCAGCACAGGGAGGGGTGGCAATCAGCCCCAGCATTTT. It yields the protein CASSTGRGGNQPQHF. The chain uses TRBV6-1 and TRBJ1-5; maybe TRBD1 (6 bases). Germline V gives CDR1 MNHNS, CDR2 SASEGT. V was cut by 6 bases and J by 2 bases, with 14 bases left in between. The CDR3 has 15 residues.

The CDR3: CASSYTRSGGRAEQFF. The CDR3 DNA reads as TGTGCCAGCAGTTACACCCGTAGCGGGGGGAGGGCTGAGCAGTTCTTC. J is TRBJ2-1 and V is TRBV6-5; TRBD2 agrees at 10 bases. Germline V CDR1 and CDR2: MNHEY, SVGAGI. V dropped 2 bases and J dropped 9; count of bases not matched to a gene: 10. The CDR3 loop spans 16 amino acids.

The sample holds one count of this clone. The gene calls are TRBV19 and TRBJ2-7, with a possible D match to TRBD1 (5 bases). The V gene's germline CDR1 is LNHDA and CDR2 SQIVND (reference sequence). Trimming left V 3 bases short and J 6 bases short, with 21 bases between. This CDR3 region has 16 residues. The CDR3 spells CASSISTRGKMAEQYF. The CDR3 DNA is TGTGCCAGTAGTATCTCAACAAGGGGAAAAATGGCCGAGCAGTACTTC.

The genes are TRBV10-3 and TRBJ2-5, with 7 bases fitting TRBD2. The CDR3 length is 14 residues. From germline, CDR1 is ENHRY and CDR2 SYGVKD. J gave up 5 bases and V 11 bases, and 14 bases lay outside the gene matches. CDR3 DNA sequence: TGTGCCTCCAACGGGGGGAGACAATCGGAGACCCAGTACTTC. Encoded protein: CASNGGRQSETQYF.

The chain is built from TRBV5-4 and TRBJ1-1; D is undetermined. The germline CDR1 and CDR2 sequences are SGHNT and YYREEE (reference sequence). The CDR3 is 14 amino acids. V gave up 3 bases and J gave up 2 bases, with 11 bases separating them. CDR3 DNA: TGTGCCAGCAGCTCGATTGAGCCTAACACTGAAGCTTTCTTT. This translates into CASSSIEPNTEAFF.